The 26 T cell receptor beta chains below were found in one sample sequenced in a study of PD-L1 blockade in urothelial cancer. Documented time point: peripheral blood 6 weeks after treatment start. TCRdb's table, derived via immunoSEQ multiplex PCR, lists solely in-frame clones and lacks some. The sample lists approximately 93,000 clones, over 65% occurring once. The material was PBMCs, obtained around atezolizumab (anti-PD-L1) treatment. The receptors originated from a man between 70 and 80 years old with urothelial cancer.

The genes are TRBV10-3 and TRBJ1-2; 7 nucleotides align to TRBD1. The CDR3 totals 17 residues. Trimming removed 3 bases from V and 0 bases from J; junction bases left unmatched: 10. CDR1 is ENHRY, CDR2 SYGVKD, per germline. Here the CDR3 DNA reads TGTGCCATCAGTGACTACCTCTTGAGGGGGCCTAACTATGGCTACACCTTC. Its protein is CAISDYLLRGPNYGYTF.

This clone showed up just a few times. The chain joins TRBV18 to TRBJ2-5; no reliable D call. Looked up from germline, CDR1 is KGHSH and CDR2 is LQKENI. V lost 2 bases to trimming and J lost 10 bases, with 11 bases between them. CDR3 length equals 12 residues. Here the CDR3 reads CASSPGLVDQYF. In nucleotides, the CDR3 is TGTGCCAGCTCACCAGGTCTAGTGGACCAGTACTTC.

The chain joins TRBV28 to TRBJ2-1, with TRBD2 matching 8 bases. The junction had 5 bases not matched to a gene; V was cut back by 3 bases and J by 7 bases. CDR3 length: 14 residues. Germline CDR1 is MDHEN and CDR2 is SYDVKM. The CDR3: CASSFGREGNEQFF. The CDR3 DNA reads as TGTGCCAGCAGTTTTGGACGGGAGGGGAATGAGCAGTTCTTC.

This clone was counted a single time. Other DNA sequences in the sample encode the same CDR3. The J gene is TRBJ1-5, the V gene TRBV27; 8 bases are shared with TRBD1. Trimming cost V 4 bases and J 0 bases; bases outside gene matches: 2. This CDR3 has 15 residues. Germline values: CDR1 MNHEY, CDR2 SMNVEV (reference sequence). CDR3 loop: CASSYGQGSNQPQHF. CDR3 DNA: TGTGCCAGCAGTTACGGACAGGGTAGCAATCAGCCCCAGCATTTT.

V usage is TRBV29-1 and J usage is TRBJ2-5, with a possible D match to TRBD2 (5 bases). Deletions cut 0 bases from V and 5 bases from J, with 13 bases between. The CDR3 length is 14 residues. Germline V gene sequence: CDR1 SQVTM, CDR2 ANQGSEA. The CDR3 spells CSVEDGQPGETQYF. The CDR3 nucleotides read TGCAGCGTTGAAGATGGGCAGCCGGGGGAGACCCAGTACTTC.

In its sample, this clone was seen a few times. The V gene is TRBV9, the J gene TRBJ1-5; D unresolved. Germline V CDR1 and CDR2: SGDLS, YYNGEE. The CDR3 is made up of 14 amino acids. Trimming took off 3 bases at V and 0 bases at J, with 7 bases between the two ends. CDR3 in DNA: TGTGCCAGCAGCGCGGGAAATAGCAATCAGCCCCAGCATTTT. It is translated as CASSAGNSNQPQHF.

Only a few counts were recorded for this clone. The chain couples TRBV2 to TRBJ2-2; TRBD2 matches at 8 bases. Germline CDR1 and CDR2: SNHLY and FYNNEI. Trimming removed 5 bases from V and 0 bases from J; junction bases left unmatched: 2. CDR3 length: 15 residues. The CDR3 is CASSTSGSNTGELFF. In DNA form, the CDR3 reads TGTGCCAGCAGTACTAGCGGATCGAACACCGGGGAGCTGTTTTTT.

The chain has TRBV5-3 and TRBJ2-7; TRBD1 matches 11 bases. TRBV5-3 is known as an ORF, though its function is uncertain. Trimming removed 5 bases from V and 4 bases from J; junction bases left unmatched: 8. The CDR3 sequence is 15 residues long. CDR3 coding DNA: TGTGCCAGAAGGGGGTGGACAGGGGGCGGATACGAGCAGTACTTC. This encodes CARRGWTGGGYEQYF.

V gene TRBV5-1 combines with J gene TRBJ1-6, with a weak D call TRBD1 (5 bases). The CDR3 has 14 amino acids. Germline assignment: CDR1 SGHRS and CDR2 YFSETQ. The ends were cut back, 4 bases at V and 8 bases at J, with 13 bases in the middle. The CDR3 is CASSPGVQDSPLHF. CDR3 coding DNA: TGCGCCAGCAGCCCGGGGGTTCAGGATTCACCCCTCCACTTT.

In DNA form, the CDR3 reads TGTGCCAGCAGCTTAGTTACGACAGAGGAGCAGTTCTTC. Encoded protein: CASSLVTTEEQFF. V and J are TRBV7-2 and TRBJ2-1, with D possibly matching TRBD1 (5 bases). Germline CDR1 reads SGHTA; CDR2 reads FQGNSA. This CDR3 is 13 amino acids long. Trimming cost V 1 base and J 10 bases, with 11 bases left between them.

The rearrangement links TRBV10-3 to TRBJ2-1, with 11 positions matching TRBD2. Trimming took 4 bases from V and 0 from J; bases not matched to a gene: 11. CDR3 length equals 19 residues. Germline V gene lookup returns CDR1 ENHRY and CDR2 SYGVKD. CDR3 sequence (DNA): TGTGCCATCAGTGGTTCGACTAGCGGGGCCACTAGCTCCTACAATGAGCAGTTCTTC. This sequence encodes CAISGSTSGATSSYNEQFF.

This clone has a handful of counts. The rearrangement joins TRBV19 to TRBJ1-1, with D maybe TRBD1 (6 bases). Germline V gene sequence: CDR1 LNHDA, CDR2 SQIVND (reference sequence). The CDR3 length is 14 residues. V lost 5 bases and J lost 5, with 15 bases in between. CDR3 in DNA: TGTGCCAGTAGTCGAGCAGGGGAGAGGACTGAAGCTTTCTTT. Translation gives CASSRAGERTEAFF.

The chain employs TRBV18 and TRBJ1-2; D is unclear. Trimming stripped 2 bases from V and 5 bases from J, with 15 bases between. This CDR3 has 15 residues. Germline V gene lookup returns CDR1 KGHSH and CDR2 LQKENI. For the CDR3, the DNA is TGTGCCAGCTCACCAACGGGATATCCGGGATATGGCTACACCTTC. This sequence encodes CASSPTGYPGYGYTF.

This chain uses TRBV2 with TRBJ1-2; 8 nucleotides line up with TRBD1. V shed 7 bases and J 5 bases; nucleotides not matched to a gene: 12. The V gene's germline CDR1 is SNHLY and CDR2 FYNNEI. The CDR3 covers 15 residues. The CDR3 DNA reads as TGTGCCAGCAAGGGAAGCCAGGGGGCTACTTATGGCTACACCTTC. Translating gives CASKGSQGATYGYTF. Combining the CDR3 with reference TRBV2 and TRBJ1-2 gives the whole variable domain EPEVTQTPSHQVTQMGQEVILRCVPISNHLYFYWYRQILGQKVEFLVSFYNNEISEKSEIFDDQFSVERPDGSNFTLKIRSTKLEDSAMYFCASKGSQGATYGYTFGSGTRLTVV.

The rearrangement uses TRBV9 and TRBJ2-5; tentatively, D is TRBD1 (6 bases). CDR1 is SGDLS, CDR2 YYNGEE, per germline. The V end lost 2 bases, the J end lost 2 bases, and 22 bases lay between the germline ends. This CDR3 comprises 18 residues. The CDR3 spells CASSVSPSLTGSQETQYF. CDR3 nucleotides: TGTGCCAGCAGCGTTTCCCCTTCCCTTACAGGGTCACAAGAGACCCAGTACTTC.

The chain links TRBV11-3 to TRBJ2-5, with 8 nucleotides matching TRBD2. Trimming cost V 5 bases and J 4 bases; bases outside gene matches: 9. Germline-derived CDR1 and CDR2 are SGHNT and YENEEA. CDR3 length equals 15 residues. The CDR3 here is CASSPPGGRLETQYF. For the CDR3, the DNA is TGTGCCAGCAGCCCCCCGGGGGGGCGTCTAGAGACCCAGTACTTC.

The chain uses TRBV19 and TRBJ1-6; 7 nucleotides align to TRBD1. The V and J ends lost 4 bases and 4 bases, in that order; junction bases with no gene match: 4. Germline lookup yields CDR1 LNHDA and CDR2 SQIVND (reference sequence). The CDR3 is 15 residues long. CDR3 bases: TGTGCCAGTAGTACCGCGGACAGGTATAATTCACCCCTCCACTTT. This encodes CASSTADRYNSPLHF.

The chain has TRBV6-4 and TRBJ1-2, with D uncertain. This CDR3 has 16 residues. Trimming took 3 bases from V and 2 from J, leaving 16 bases between them. CDR1 and CDR2 from the germline V gene are MRHNA and SNTAGT. Here the CDR3 DNA reads TGTGCCAGCAGTGAAAACGGAGCCTATCCAAACTATGGCTACACCTTC. Its translation: CASSENGAYPNYGYTF.

The rearrangement links TRBV13 to TRBJ2-5; TRBD1 matches at 7 bases. Trimming cost V 5 bases and J 6 bases; bases outside gene matches: 6. This CDR3 comprises 13 residues. From germline, CDR1 is PRHDT and CDR2 FYEKMQ (reference sequence). The CDR3 spells CASSPRDRKTQYF. The CDR3 DNA follows: TGTGCCAGCAGCCCCCGGGACAGAAAGACCCAGTACTTC.

The chain links TRBV9 to TRBJ1-1, with no clear D. This CDR3 contains 16 residues. Germline V gives CDR1 SGDLS, CDR2 YYNGEE. V lost 0 bases to trimming and J lost 6 bases, with 18 bases between them. The CDR3 is CASSVAPRTHGPEAFF. As DNA, the CDR3 is TGTGCCAGCAGCGTAGCTCCTCGAACACATGGCCCTGAAGCTTTCTTT.

V and J are TRBV7-2 and TRBJ1-5; D uncertain. The CDR3 runs 14 residues. Germline CDR1 reads SGHTA; CDR2 reads FQGNSA. V lost 2 bases and J lost 0, with 5 bases in between. The CDR3 protein is CASSLSHSNQPQHF. The CDR3 nucleotides are TGTGCCAGCAGCTTAAGCCATAGCAATCAGCCCCAGCATTTT.

This clone was recorded only once. The chain is built from TRBV29-1 and TRBJ2-2; 9 bases align to TRBD2. CDR1 and CDR2 from the germline V gene are SQVTM and ANQGSEA. The CDR3 totals 11 residues. The CDR3 sequence is CGGGGGGELFF. CDR3 nucleotide sequence: TGCGGAGGCGGGGGGGGCGGGGAGCTGTTTTTT.

This clone has a count of ten or more. V usage is TRBV7-9 and J usage is TRBJ2-7; no definite D call. Germline values: CDR1 SEHNR, CDR2 FQNEAQ (reference sequence). The CDR3 extends over 12 amino acids. Trimming took off 6 bases at V and 6 bases at J, with 12 bases between the two ends. This chain's CDR3 is CASSQNPGEQYF. The CDR3 DNA reads TGTGCCAGCAGTCAAAATCCGGGCGAGCAGTACTTC.

This clone has only one observation. This sequence joins TRBV6-4 and TRBJ2-3; TRBD2 matches at 8 bases. The V gene's germline CDR1 is MRHNA and CDR2 SNTAGT. The CDR3 runs 14 residues. V trimming: 0 bases; J trimming: 8 bases; junction bases outside the gene matches: 4. CDR3 in amino acids: CASSDSTAGGTQYF. In DNA, the CDR3 is TGTGCCAGCAGTGACTCAACGGCGGGGGGTACGCAGTATTTT.

The chain links TRBV5-1 to TRBJ2-5, with 7 bases matching TRBD2. The V gene's germline CDR1 is SGHRS and CDR2 YFSETQ. This CDR3 region has 16 residues. With V trimmed by 1 base and J by 2 bases, 8 bases remained unmatched. In DNA form, the CDR3 reads TGCGCCAGCAGCTTGAGTATAGGGGAGGGGCAAGAGACCCAGTACTTC. It yields the protein CASSLSIGEGQETQYF. Full variable domain (outside the CDR3, taken from reference TRBV5-1 and TRBJ2-5): KAGVTQTPRYLIKTRGQQVTLSCSPISGHRSVSWYQQTPGQGLQFLFEYFSETQRNKGNFPGRFSGRQFSNSRSEMNVSTLELGDSALYLCASSLSIGEGQETQYFGPGTRLLVL.

The chain uses TRBV13 and TRBJ2-7; possible D gene TRBD2, 6 bases. Germline values: CDR1 PRHDT, CDR2 FYEKMQ (reference sequence). This CDR3 contains 15 residues. V lost 1 base, J lost 4 bases, and 14 bases lay in between. DNA for the CDR3: TGTGCCAGCAGCTTAGTCGCTAGCGAGATTTACGAGCAGTACTTC. This encodes CASSLVASEIYEQYF.